This T cell receptor beta chain appears in the sequencing data of a study of T cell clonotyping in hematopoietic cell transplantation. Here immunoSEQ multiplex PCR was the method, and the copy in TCRdb shows in-frame clones only, minus some. This table holds 40,000 to 45,000 clones, 94% found once. As to this clone: Antigen unknown.

This CDR3 has 15 amino acids. Trimming took 5 bases from V and 2 from J; bases not matched to a gene: 11. Germline-derived CDR1 and CDR2 are SQVTM and ANQGSEA. Study results and caveats: Few recipient clonotypes overlapped donors; over 97% were de novo at given depth. Pathologically expanded recipient clonotypes increased progressively from day 30 to day 180 as diversity fell. Cells were unsorted, so CD4 and CD8 contributions were not separated. Broader posttransplant TCR repertoire diversity was predicted by graft donor and pretransplant recipient Inverse Simpson Index values.

The chain couples TRBV29-1 to TRBJ1-2; TRBD1 matches at 7 bases. The receptor was isolated from a woman aged 45-65 years in good health. Some clones in this sample may be carry-over from other donors' samples. Sequenced: peripheral blood mononuclear cells. CDR3 residues: CSVYRSGQINYGYTF. The CDR3 coding sequence is TGCAGCGTTTATCGCTCGGGACAGATCAACTATGGCTACACCTTC.